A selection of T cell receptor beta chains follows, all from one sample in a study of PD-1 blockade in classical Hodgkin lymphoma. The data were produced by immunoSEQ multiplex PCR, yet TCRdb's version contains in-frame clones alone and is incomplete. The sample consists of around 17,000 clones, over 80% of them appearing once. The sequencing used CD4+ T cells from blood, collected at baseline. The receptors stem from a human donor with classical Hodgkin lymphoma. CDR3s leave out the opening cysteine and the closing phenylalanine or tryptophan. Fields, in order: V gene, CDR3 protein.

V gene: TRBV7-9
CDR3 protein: ASSPAGSVREGTQY

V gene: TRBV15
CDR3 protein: ATSETGSSYNEQF

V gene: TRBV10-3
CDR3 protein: AISEDRANTEAF

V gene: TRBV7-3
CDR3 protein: ASSLLGQGGGYT

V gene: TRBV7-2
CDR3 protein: ASQGSTRDYTQY

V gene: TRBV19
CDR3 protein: ASSIRLRTNEKLF

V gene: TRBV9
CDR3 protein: ASSVGEDRDEKLF

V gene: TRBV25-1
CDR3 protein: ASSGGQPTDTQY

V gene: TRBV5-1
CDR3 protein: ASSLDRTYYEQY

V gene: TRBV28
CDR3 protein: ASSLFAPFTDTQY

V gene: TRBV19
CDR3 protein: ASSMAVTLSGANVLT

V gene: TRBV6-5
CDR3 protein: ASSYNRNYGYT

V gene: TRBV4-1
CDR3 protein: ASSPPETQY

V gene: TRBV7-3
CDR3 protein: ASSNQPSQSSYNEQF

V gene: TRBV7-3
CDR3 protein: ASSLGRAGANVLT

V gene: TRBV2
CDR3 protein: ASSEDLGTPYEQY

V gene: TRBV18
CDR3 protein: ASSPTLDSPLH

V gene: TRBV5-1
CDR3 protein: ASSGDSYGYT

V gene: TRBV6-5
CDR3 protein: ASSYASRSSYNEQF

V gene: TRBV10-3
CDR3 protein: AIDRGQTGELF

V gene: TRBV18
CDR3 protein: ASSTGQGGYEQY

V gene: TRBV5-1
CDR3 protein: ASSLVGTRETQY

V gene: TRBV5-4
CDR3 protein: ASSYGQTNEQF

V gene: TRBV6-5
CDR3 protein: ASRRTGYGYT

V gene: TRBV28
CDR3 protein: ASSLAAANNYGYT

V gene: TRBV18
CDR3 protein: ASSGGAKNIQY

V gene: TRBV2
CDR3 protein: ASTNDQYTEAF

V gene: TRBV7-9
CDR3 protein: ASSMTGRVNQPQH

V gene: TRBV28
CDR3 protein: ASGTGVVNYGYT

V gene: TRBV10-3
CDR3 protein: AISVSQVLAGELF

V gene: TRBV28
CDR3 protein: ASSLAGYYGYT

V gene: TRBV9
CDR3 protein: ASSTVRGYGYT

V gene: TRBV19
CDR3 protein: ASRGRGPTGASEQY

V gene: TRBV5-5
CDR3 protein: ASSLGTGTQPQH

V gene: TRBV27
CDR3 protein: ASSFVASHEQY

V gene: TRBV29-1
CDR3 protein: SVEAWTSGSPPI

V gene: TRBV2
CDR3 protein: ASSEVGRGYNEQF

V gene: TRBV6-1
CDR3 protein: ASKARVYTGELF

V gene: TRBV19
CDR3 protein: ASSIQGANTGELF

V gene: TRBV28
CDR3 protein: ASSSLGPKQETQY

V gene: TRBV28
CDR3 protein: ASSFGGSNQPQH

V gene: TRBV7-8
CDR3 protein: ASSLYVQGWDQPQH

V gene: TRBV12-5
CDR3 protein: ASGFEGSFLEQY

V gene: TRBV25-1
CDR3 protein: ASSEGGGQPQH

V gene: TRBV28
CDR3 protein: ASSPPSRAPYGYT

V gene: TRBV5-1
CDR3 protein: ASSPTGNYGYT

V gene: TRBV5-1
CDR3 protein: ASRREVNTEAF

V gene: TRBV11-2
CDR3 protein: ASSLTGGSGANVLT

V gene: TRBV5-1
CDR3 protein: ASSLGGTGGMYEQY

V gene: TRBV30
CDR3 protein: AWKNALYGYT

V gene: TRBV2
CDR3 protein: ASTRDRGWEEKLF

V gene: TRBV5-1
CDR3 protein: ASRADTQY

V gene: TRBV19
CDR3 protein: ASSKPGQGIGFEQF

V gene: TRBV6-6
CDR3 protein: ATSGEDRISTDTQY